What follows are 5 T cell receptor beta chains derived from one specimen sequenced in a study of shared clonotypes between healthy human individuals. Here immunoSEQ multiplex PCR was the method, and the copy in TCRdb shows in-frame clones only, minus some. In the table there are about half a million clones, around 79% of which are singletons. Sequenced input: PBMCs. The receptors come from a woman between 40 and 50 years old in good health. Some clones in this sample may be carry-over from other donors' samples.

The chain recombines TRBV7-3 with TRBJ2-1; TRBD1 matches 9 bases. The CDR3 spans 14 residues. Per the germline V gene, CDR1 is SGHTA and CDR2 is FQGTGA. The junction had 5 bases not matched to a gene; V was cut back by 5 bases and J by 6 bases. The CDR3 sequence: CASSQGQGTNEQFF. In nucleotides, the CDR3 is TGTGCCAGCAGCCAGGGACAGGGTACCAATGAGCAGTTCTTC.

This rearrangement joins TRBV7-9 to TRBJ1-5; D call uncertain. The germline V gene encodes CDR1 SEHNR and CDR2 FQNEAQ (reference sequence). V lost 5 bases, J lost 0 bases, and 5 bases lay in between. The CDR3 is 13 residues long. CDR3 coding DNA: TGTGCCAGCAGCCCGGATAGCAATCAGCCCCAGCATTTT. Its translation is CASSPDSNQPQHF.

This clone was observed once. A junction boundary mismatches the germline segment, possibly from a read error. This chain uses TRBV13 with TRBJ2-7; D remains unclear. The CDR3 sequence is 15 residues long. Germline CDR1 and CDR2: PRHDT and FYEKMQ (reference sequence). Here the CDR3 DNA reads TGTGCCAGCAGCCTAGGTATGGGATTCGCCTACGAGCAGTACTTC. It codes for CASSLGMGFAYEQYF.

The V and J genes are TRBV10-3 and TRBJ2-7, with D perhaps matching TRBD2 (6 bases). CDR3 length: 14 amino acids. Germline V gene sequence: CDR1 ENHRY, CDR2 SYGVKD. Trimming cost V 8 bases and J 0 bases, with 14 bases left between them. The CDR3 nucleotides are TGTGCCATCGGGGAGGTACCCCGCTCCTACGAGCAGTACTTC. It yields the protein CAIGEVPRSYEQYF.

The V call is TRBV5-4, the J call TRBJ1-1, with D unclear. There are 14 residues in the CDR3. V lost 1 base and J 1 base, leaving 8 bases between the germline ends. Germline-derived CDR1 and CDR2 are SGHNT and YYREEE (reference sequence). CDR3 sequence (DNA): TGTGCCAGCAGCTTGTTAGGTGGGAACACTGAAGCTTTCTTT. Translating it yields CASSLLGGNTEAFF.